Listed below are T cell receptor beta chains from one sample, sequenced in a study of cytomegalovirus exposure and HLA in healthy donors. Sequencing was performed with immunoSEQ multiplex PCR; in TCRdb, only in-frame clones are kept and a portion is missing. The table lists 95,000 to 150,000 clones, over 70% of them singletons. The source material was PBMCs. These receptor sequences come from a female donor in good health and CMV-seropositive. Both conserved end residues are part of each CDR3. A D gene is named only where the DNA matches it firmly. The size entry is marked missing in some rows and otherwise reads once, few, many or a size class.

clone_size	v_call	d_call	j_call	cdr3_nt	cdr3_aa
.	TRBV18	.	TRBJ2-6	TGTGCCAGCTCACCACCGGTAGGAGGGTTTGGGGCCAACGTCCTGACTTTC	CASSPPVGGFGANVLTF
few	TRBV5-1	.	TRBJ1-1	TGCGCCAGCAGCTTGGCCTCCGGGAACACTGAAGCTTTCTTT	CASSLASGNTEAFF
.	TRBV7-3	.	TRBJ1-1	TGTGCCAGCAGCTCTCAGGGCGGGAACACTGAAGCTTTCTTT	CASSSQGGNTEAFF
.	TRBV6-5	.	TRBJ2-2	TGTGCCAGCAGTTTCGACTCGTCTCATGGGGAGCTGTTTTTT	CASSFDSSHGELFF
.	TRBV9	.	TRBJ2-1	TGTGCCAGCAGCGTCCAGGACTACAATGAGCAGTTCTTC	CASSVQDYNEQFF
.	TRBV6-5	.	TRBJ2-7	TGTGCCAGCACCCCGCGCGACTCCTACGAGCAGTACTTC	CASTPRDSYEQYF
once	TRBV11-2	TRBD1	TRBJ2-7	TGTGCCAGCAGTTTCAGACGGACAGGGGACTACGAGCAGTACTTC	CASSFRRTGDYEQYF
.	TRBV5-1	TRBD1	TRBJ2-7	TGCGCCAGCAGCTTGGTGGGACAGGGCTACGAGCAGTACTTC	CASSLVGQGYEQYF
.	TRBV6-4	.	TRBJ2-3	TGTGCCAGCAGTGACTCCAAGGGGAGCACAGATACGCAGTATTTT	CASSDSKGSTDTQYF
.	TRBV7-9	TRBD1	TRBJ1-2	TGTGCCAGCAGCTTAGCGAAGGGACAGGTCGCTGGCTACACCTTC	CASSLAKGQVAGYTF
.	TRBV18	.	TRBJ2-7	TGTGCCAGCTCACCGTCGGACAGCTCCTACGAGCAGTACTTC	CASSPSDSSYEQYF
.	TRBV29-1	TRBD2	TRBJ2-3	TGCAGCGTTGGGGGACTAGCGGGGGGAATGGATACGCAGTATTTT	CSVGGLAGGMDTQYF
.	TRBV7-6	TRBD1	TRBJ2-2	TGTGCCAGCAGCCCCGGACAGGGAGGTACCGGGGAGCTGTTTTTT	CASSPGQGGTGELFF
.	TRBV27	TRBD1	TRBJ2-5	TGTGCCAGCAGATACCGAGCCACAGGGGCGGAGACCCAGTACTTC	CASRYRATGAETQYF
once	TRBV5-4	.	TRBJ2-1	TGTGCCAGCAGCCCCAGGGCACCCCTGACTTACAATGAGCAGTTCTTC	CASSPRAPLTYNEQFF
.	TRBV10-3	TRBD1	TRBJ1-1	TGTGCCATCAGACAGGGGGATGGGGGTGAAGCTTTCTTT	CAIRQGDGGEAFF
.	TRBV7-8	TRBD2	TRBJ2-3	TGTGCCAGCAGCCCGTGGATGGCGGGGGACTCAGATACGCAGTATTTT	CASSPWMAGDSDTQYF
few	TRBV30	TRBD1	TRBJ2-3	TGTGCCCGGAGGACAGGGGGCGCAGATACGCAGTATTTT	CARRTGGADTQYF
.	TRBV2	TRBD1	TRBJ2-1	TGTGCCAGCACCGACGGGGTGGGGACAGCGTTCTTC	CASTDGVGTAFF
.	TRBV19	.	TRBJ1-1	TGTGCCAGTAGTCGCAATCAGGGGAACACTGAAGCTTTCTTT	CASSRNQGNTEAFF
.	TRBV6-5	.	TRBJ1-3	TGTGCCAGCAGTTTAACGACAGCCACTACTGGAAACACCATATATTTT	CASSLTTATTGNTIYF
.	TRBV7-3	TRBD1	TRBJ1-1	TGTGCCAGCAGCGAAACAGGGGGAGAAAGAAAAGCTTTCTTT	CASSETGGERKAFF
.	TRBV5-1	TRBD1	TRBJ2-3	TGCGCCAGCAGCTTGGTCCCTGAGGGGGCCGGCACAGATACGCAGTATTTT	CASSLVPEGAGTDTQYF
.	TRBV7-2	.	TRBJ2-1	TGTGCCAGCAGCCTAGTACGCGGGGGCCTACTCTACAATGAGCAGTTCTTC	CASSLVRGGLLYNEQFF
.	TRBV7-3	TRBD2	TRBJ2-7	TGTGCCAGCAGCTTACAGGGAGGGCACTACGAGCAGTACTTC	CASSLQGGHYEQYF
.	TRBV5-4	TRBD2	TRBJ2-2	TGTGCCAGCAGCCCTTCGGGACTAGCAGTCACCGGGGAGCTGTTTTTT	CASSPSGLAVTGELFF
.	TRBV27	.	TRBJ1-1	TGTGCCAGCAGTTCCGACCGGCAGGGCGAAGCTTTCTTT	CASSSDRQGEAFF
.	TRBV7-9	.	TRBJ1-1	TGTGCCAGCAGCCCGGACAGTAACACTGAAGCTTTCTTT	CASSPDSNTEAFF
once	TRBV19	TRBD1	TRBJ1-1	TGTGCCAGTACCCTCGGGGGACAGCTTCTAAACACTGAAGCTTTCTTT	CASTLGGQLLNTEAFF
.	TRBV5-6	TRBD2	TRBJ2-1	TGTGCCAGCAGCCCGAGCGGGGGTTTATACAATGAGCAGTTCTTC	CASSPSGGLYNEQFF
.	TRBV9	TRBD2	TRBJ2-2	TGTGCCAGCAGCCTCAGTCTAGGGCCTAGCGGGGGGGCCAACACCGGGGAGCTGTTTTTT	CASSLSLGPSGGANTGELFF
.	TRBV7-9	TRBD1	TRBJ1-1	TGTGCCAGCAGGCCCACAGGGGCGATCTTTCAAAAGAACACTGAAGCTTTCTTT	CASRPTGAIFQKNTEAFF
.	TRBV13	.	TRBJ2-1	TGTGCCAGCAGCTTAGGATCAGAGCAGTTCTTC	CASSLGSEQFF
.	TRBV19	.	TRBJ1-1	TGTGCCAGTAGTCCCCTTGGGCTGGGCAACACTGAAGCTTTCTTT	CASSPLGLGNTEAFF
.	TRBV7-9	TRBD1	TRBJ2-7	TGTGCCAGCAGCTCCTACGGACAGGGGAACTACGAGCAGTACTTC	CASSSYGQGNYEQYF
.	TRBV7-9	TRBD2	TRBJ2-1	TGTGCCAGCAGCACCTGGACTAGCGACTCCTACAATGAGCAGTTCTTC	CASSTWTSDSYNEQFF
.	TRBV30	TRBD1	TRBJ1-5	TGTGCCTGGAGTCCTGGGACAGGCCGACAGCCCCAGCATTTT	CAWSPGTGRQPQHF
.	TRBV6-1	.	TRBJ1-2	TGTGCCAGCAGTGAACGTCCCCAGGGTTGGGGCTACACCTTC	CASSERPQGWGYTF
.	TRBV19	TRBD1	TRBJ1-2	TGTGCCAGTAGCCCTTCCGGGACAGCTTATGGCTACACCTTC	CASSPSGTAYGYTF
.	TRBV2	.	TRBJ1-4	TGTGCCAGCAGAGGTACAGCAACTAATGAAAAACTGTTTTTT	CASRGTATNEKLFF